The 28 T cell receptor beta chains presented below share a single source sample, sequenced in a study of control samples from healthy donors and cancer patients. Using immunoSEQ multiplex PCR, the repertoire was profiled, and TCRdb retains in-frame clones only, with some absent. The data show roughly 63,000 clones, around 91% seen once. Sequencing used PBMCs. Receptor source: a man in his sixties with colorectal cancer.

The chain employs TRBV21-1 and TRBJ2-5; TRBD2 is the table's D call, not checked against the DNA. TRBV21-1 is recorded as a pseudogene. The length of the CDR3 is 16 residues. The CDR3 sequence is CASSLWGGLNQETQYF. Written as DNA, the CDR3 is TGTGCCAGCAGCCTATGGGGAGGTTTGAATCAAGAGACCCAGTACTTC.

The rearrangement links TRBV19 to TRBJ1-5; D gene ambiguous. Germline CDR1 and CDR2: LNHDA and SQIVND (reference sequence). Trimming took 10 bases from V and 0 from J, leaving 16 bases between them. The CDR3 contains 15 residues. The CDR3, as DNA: TGTGCCACCTCACGGGAGACCACTAGCAATCAGCCCCAGCATTTT. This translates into CATSRETTSNQPQHF.

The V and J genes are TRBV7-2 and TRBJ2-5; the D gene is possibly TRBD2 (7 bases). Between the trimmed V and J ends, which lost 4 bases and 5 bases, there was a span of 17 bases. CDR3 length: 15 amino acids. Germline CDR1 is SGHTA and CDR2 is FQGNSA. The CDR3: CASSYRTGGAETQYF. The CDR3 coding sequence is TGTGCCAGCAGCTACAGGACTGGGGGGGCGGAGACCCAGTACTTC.

CDR3 sequence (DNA): TGTGCCAGCAGTGAGTTTAGGGCCCGAGAAGCTTTCTTT. As protein: CASSEFRAREAFF. This sequence joins TRBV2 and TRBJ1-1; no reliable D call. V lost 3 bases and J lost 8, with 13 bases in between. From germline, CDR1 is SNHLY and CDR2 FYNNEI. This CDR3 has 13 amino acids.

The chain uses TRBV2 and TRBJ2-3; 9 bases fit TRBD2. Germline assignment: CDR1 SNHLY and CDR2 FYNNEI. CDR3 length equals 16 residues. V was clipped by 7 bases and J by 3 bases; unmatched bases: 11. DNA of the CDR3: TGTGCCAGCAAGCCGCGGCTAGCGGGGAGTACAGATACGCAGTATTTT. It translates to CASKPRLAGSTDTQYF.

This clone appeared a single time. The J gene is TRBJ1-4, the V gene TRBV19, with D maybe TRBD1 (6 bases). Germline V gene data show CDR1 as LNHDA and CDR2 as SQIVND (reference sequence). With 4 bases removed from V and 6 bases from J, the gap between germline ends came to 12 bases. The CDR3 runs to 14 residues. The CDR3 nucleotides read TGTGCCAGTAGTAAACACAGGGTCGATGAAAAACTGTTTTTT. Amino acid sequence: CASSKHRVDEKLFF.

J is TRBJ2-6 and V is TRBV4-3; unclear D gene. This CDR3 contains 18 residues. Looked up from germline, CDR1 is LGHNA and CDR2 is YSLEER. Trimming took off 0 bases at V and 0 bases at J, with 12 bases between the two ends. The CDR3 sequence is CASSQDLPGFSGANVLTF. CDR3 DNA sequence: TGCGCCAGCAGCCAAGATTTGCCGGGCTTCTCTGGGGCCAACGTCCTGACTTTC.

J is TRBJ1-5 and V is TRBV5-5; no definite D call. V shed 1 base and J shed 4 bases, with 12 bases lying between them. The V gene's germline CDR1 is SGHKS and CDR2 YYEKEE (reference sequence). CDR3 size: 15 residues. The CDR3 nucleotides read TGTGCCAGCAGCTTGTTTGAACAGCCTAATCAGCCCCAGCATTTT. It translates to CASSLFEQPNQPQHF. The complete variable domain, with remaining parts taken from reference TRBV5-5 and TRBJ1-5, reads DAGVTQSPTHLIKTRGQQVTLRCSPISGHKSVSWYQQVLGQGPQFIFQYYEKEERGRGNFPDRFSARQFPNYSSELNVNALLLGDSALYLCASSLFEQPNQPQHFGDGTRLSIL.

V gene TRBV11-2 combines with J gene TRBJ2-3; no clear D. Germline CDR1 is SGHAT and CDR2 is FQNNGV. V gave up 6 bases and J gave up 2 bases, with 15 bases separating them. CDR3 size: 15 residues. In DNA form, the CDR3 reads TGTGCCAGCAGACCTATAGAGTCGAACACAGATACGCAGTATTTT. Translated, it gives CASRPIESNTDTQYF.

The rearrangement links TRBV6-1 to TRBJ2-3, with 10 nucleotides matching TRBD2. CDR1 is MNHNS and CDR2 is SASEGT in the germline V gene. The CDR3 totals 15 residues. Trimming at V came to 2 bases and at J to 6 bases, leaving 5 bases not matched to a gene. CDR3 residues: CASSELAGARDTQYF. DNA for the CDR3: TGTGCCAGCAGTGAACTAGCGGGGGCAAGGGATACGCAGTATTTT.

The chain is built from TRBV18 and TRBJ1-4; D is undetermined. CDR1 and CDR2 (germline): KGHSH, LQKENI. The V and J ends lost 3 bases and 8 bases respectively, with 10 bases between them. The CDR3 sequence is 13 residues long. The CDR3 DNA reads TGTGCCAGCTCACCCGGGGAGGGAGAAAAACTGTTTTTT. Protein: CASSPGEGEKLFF.

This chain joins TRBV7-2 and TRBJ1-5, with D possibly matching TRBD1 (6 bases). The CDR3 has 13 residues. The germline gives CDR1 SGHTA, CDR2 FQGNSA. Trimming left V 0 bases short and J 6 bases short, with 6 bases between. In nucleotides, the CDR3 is TGTGCCAGCAGCTTAGCGGGGGCTCAGCCCCAGCATTTT. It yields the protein CASSLAGAQPQHF.

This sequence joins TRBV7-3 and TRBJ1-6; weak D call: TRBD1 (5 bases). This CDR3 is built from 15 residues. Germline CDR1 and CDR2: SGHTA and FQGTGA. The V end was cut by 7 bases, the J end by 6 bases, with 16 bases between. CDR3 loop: CASTPGRGINSPLHF. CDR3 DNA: TGTGCCAGCACCCCAGGGAGAGGGATTAATTCACCCCTCCACTTT. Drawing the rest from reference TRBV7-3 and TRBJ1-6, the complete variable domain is GAGVSQTPSNKVTEKGKYVELRCDPISGHTALYWYRQSLGQGPEFLIYFQGTGAADDSGLPNDRFFAVRPEGSVSTLKIQRTERGDSAVYLCASTPGRGINSPLHFGNGTRLTVT.

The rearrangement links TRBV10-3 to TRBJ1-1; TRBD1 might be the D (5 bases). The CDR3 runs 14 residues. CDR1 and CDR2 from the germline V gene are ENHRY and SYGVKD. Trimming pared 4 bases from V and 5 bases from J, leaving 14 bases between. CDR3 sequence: CAISVGGGGTEAFF. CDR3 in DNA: TGTGCCATCAGTGTCGGGGGTGGGGGGACTGAAGCTTTCTTT.

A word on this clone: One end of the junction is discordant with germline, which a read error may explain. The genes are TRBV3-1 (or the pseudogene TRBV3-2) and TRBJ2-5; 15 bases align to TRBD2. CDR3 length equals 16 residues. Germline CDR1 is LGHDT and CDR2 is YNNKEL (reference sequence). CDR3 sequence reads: CASSKDRTSGGAAQYF. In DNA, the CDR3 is TGTGCCAGCAGCAAAGATAGGACTAGCGGGGGGGCGGCCCAGTACTTC.

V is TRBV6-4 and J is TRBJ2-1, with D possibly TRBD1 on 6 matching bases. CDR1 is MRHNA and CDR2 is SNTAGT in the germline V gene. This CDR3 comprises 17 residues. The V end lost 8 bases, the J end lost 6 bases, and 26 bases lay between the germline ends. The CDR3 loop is CASARDKENKARNEQFF. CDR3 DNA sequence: TGTGCCAGCGCCCGGGACAAAGAGAATAAGGCTCGCAATGAGCAGTTCTTC.

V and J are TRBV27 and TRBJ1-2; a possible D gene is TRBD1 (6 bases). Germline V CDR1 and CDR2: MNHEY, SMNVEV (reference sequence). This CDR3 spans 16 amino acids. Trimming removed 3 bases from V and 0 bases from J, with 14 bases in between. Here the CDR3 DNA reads TGTGCCAGCAGTTTCTCGACAGGAACCACTAACTATGGCTACACCTTC. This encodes CASSFSTGTTNYGYTF.

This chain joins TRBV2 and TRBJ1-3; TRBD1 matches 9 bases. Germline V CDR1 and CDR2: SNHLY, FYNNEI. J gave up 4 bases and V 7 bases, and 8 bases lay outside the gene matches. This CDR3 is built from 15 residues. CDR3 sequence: CASTLDRGYGNTIYF. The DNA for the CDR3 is TGTGCCAGCACCCTGGACAGGGGTTACGGAAACACCATATATTTT.

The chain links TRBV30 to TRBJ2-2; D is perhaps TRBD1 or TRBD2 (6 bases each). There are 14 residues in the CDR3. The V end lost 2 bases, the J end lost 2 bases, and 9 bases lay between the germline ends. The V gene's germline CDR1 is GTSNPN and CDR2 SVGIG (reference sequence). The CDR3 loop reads CAWSRGLNTGELFF. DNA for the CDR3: TGTGCCTGGAGTCGGGGGCTCAACACCGGGGAGCTGTTTTTT.

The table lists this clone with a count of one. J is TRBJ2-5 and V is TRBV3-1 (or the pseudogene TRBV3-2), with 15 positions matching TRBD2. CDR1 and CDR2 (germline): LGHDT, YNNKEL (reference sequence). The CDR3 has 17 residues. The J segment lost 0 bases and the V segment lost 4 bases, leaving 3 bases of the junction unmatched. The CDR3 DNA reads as TGTGCCAGCAGCCTCGGGACTAGCGGGGGGTACCAAGAGACCCAGTACTTC. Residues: CASSLGTSGGYQETQYF.

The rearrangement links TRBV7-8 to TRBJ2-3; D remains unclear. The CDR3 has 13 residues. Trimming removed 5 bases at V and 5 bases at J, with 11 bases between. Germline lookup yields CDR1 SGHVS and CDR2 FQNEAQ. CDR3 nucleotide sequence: TGTGCCAGCAGCCTGCGTAGTTTAGATACGCAGTATTTT. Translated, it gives CASSLRSLDTQYF.

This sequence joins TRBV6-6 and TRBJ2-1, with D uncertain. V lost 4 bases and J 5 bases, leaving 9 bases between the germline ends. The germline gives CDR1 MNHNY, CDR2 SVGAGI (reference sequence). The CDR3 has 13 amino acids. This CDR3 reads CASSFPPDNEQFF. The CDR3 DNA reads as TGTGCCAGCAGTTTCCCCCCGGACAATGAGCAGTTCTTC.

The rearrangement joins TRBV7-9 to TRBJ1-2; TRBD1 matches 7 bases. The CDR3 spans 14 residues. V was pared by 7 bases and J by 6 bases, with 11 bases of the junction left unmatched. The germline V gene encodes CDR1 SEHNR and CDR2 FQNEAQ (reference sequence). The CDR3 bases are TGTGCCAGCACCGCGAAGGGACAGTCCCATGGCTACACCTTC. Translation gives CASTAKGQSHGYTF.

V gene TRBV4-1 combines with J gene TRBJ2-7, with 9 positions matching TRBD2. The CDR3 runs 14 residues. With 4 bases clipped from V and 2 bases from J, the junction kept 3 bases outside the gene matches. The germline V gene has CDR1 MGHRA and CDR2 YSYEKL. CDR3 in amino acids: CASSLAGDAYEQYF. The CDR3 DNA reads TGCGCCAGCAGCCTAGCGGGGGACGCCTACGAGCAGTACTTC.

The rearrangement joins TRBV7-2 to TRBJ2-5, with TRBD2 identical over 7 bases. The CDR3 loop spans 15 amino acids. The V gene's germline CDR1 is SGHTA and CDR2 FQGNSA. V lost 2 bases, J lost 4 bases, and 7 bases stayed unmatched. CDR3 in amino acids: CASSLTGLGGETQYF. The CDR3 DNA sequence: TGTGCCAGCAGCTTAACAGGACTAGGAGGAGAGACCCAGTACTTC.

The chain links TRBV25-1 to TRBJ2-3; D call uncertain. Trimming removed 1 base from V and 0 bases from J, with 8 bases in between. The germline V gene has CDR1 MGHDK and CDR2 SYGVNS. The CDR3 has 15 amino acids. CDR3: CASSESAASTDTQYF. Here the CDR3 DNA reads TGTGCCAGCAGTGAATCAGCTGCTAGCACAGATACGCAGTATTTT. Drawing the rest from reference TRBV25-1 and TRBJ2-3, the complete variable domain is EADIYQTPRYLVIGTGKKITLECSQTMGHDKMYWYQQDPGMELHLIHYSYGVNSTEKGDLSSESTVSRIRTEHFPLTLESARPSHTSQYLCASSESAASTDTQYFGPGTRLTVL.

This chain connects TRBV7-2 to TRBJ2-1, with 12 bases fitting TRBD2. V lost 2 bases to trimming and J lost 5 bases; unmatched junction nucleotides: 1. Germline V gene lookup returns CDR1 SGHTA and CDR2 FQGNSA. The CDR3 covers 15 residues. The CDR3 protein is CASSLTSGRHNEQFF. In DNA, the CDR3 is TGTGCCAGCAGCTTAACTAGCGGGAGGCACAATGAGCAGTTCTTC.

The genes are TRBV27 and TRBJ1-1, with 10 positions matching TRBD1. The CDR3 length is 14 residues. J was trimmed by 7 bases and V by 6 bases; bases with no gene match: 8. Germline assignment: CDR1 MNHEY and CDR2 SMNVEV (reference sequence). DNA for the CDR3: TGTGCCAGCAGGACCGGGACAGGGGCTTATGAAGCTTTCTTT. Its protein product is CASRTGTGAYEAFF.